A selection of T cell receptor beta chains follows, all from one sample in a study of T cell responses to AZD1222 COVID-19 vaccine. Measured with immunoSEQ multiplex PCR; TCRdb has only the in-frame clones, and not every one. The sample holds more than 85,000 clones, approximately 90% seen once. Material: peripheral blood, obtained on day 0 of AZD1222 vaccination. The receptors stem from an adult in good health. The CDR3 runs from the conserved cysteine through the conserved F or W. D genes are given only for firm matches. Some rows have no size entry. The others give once, few or many, or a class for an expanded clone.

V	length	J	D	size	CDR3	DNA
TRBV11-1	14	TRBJ2-5	TRBD1	-	CASSSGQGAETQYF	TGTGCCAGCAGCTCGGGACAGGGGGCAGAGACCCAGTACTTC
TRBV6-2/TRBV6-3	15	TRBJ2-4	-	few	CASSLTGLAKNIQYF	TGTGCCAGCAGTTTAACAGGGCTAGCCAAAAACATTCAGTACTTC
TRBV28	13	TRBJ2-5	TRBD1	-	CASSPGQQETQYF	TGTGCCAGCAGTCCGGGACAGCAAGAGACCCAGTACTTC
TRBV7-9	14	TRBJ2-7	-	-	CASSLGDSVYEQYF	TGTGCCAGCAGCTTAGGAGACAGCGTCTACGAGCAGTACTTC
TRBV20-1	11	TRBJ1-1	-	-	CSVTGNTEAFF	TGCAGTGTAACAGGGAACACTGAAGCTTTCTTT
TRBV5-1	15	TRBJ2-3	-	-	CASSLGGRELDTQYF	TGCGCCAGCAGCTTGGGGGGGCGTGAGTTGGATACGCAGTATTTT
TRBV11-2	14	TRBJ2-5	-	-	CASSSRGQGKTQYF	TGTGCCAGCAGCTCGCGGGGGCAGGGGAAGACCCAGTACTTC
TRBV2	14	TRBJ2-2	-	-	CASSWEKYTGELFF	TGTGCCAGCAGTTGGGAGAAATACACCGGGGAGCTGTTTTTT
TRBV11-2	14	TRBJ1-1	-	-	CASSLNQGGTEAFF	TGTGCCAGCAGCTTAAATCAGGGAGGGACTGAAGCTTTCTTT
TRBV7-2	15	TRBJ1-2	TRBD1	few	CASSPGTAFNYGYTF	TGTGCCAGCAGCCCCGGGACAGCCTTTAACTATGGCTACACCTTC
TRBV24-1	14	TRBJ1-2	TRBD1	-	CATSGLGQNYGYTF	TGTGCCACCAGTGGCTTGGGACAGAACTATGGCTACACCTTC
TRBV19	15	TRBJ1-4	TRBD1	-	CASSFRQGRNEKLFF	TGTGCCAGTAGTTTCCGACAGGGGCGTAATGAAAAACTGTTTTTT
TRBV20-1	13	TRBJ1-1	TRBD1	-	CSASGGGLTEAFF	TGCAGTGCTAGTGGAGGGGGCCTTACTGAAGCTTTCTTT
TRBV19	15	TRBJ1-1	TRBD1	-	CASSLHRGLGTEAFF	TGTGCCAGTAGTCTTCACAGGGGGCTCGGCACTGAAGCTTTCTTT
TRBV7-9	15	TRBJ2-2	-	-	CASSLTAAYTGELFF	TGTGCCAGCAGCTTAACCGCAGCGTACACCGGGGAGCTGTTTTTT
TRBV18	13	TRBJ1-1	-	-	CASSAGRETEAFF	TGTGCCAGCTCAGCGGGAAGGGAGACTGAAGCTTTCTTT
TRBV5-1	13	TRBJ1-3	-	-	CASSFDGGNTIYF	TGCGCCAGCAGCTTTGACGGTGGAAACACCATATATTTT
TRBV21-1	17	TRBJ2-7	-	-	CASSKEPPGTSLYEQYF	TGTGCCAGCAGCAAAGAACCCCCCGGGACAAGTCTCTACGAGCAGTACTTC
TRBV2	15	TRBJ1-6	-	-	CASDTLRQVSSPLHF	TGTGCCAGCGATACCCTACGACAGGTTTCTTCACCCCTCCACTTT
TRBV5-4	18	TRBJ2-4	TRBD1	-	CASSLKRTQGLAKNIQYF	TGTGCCAGCAGCTTAAAACGCACACAGGGGTTAGCCAAAAACATTCAGTACTTC
TRBV12-3/TRBV12-4	12	TRBJ1-1	-	-	CASSLGKIKAFF	TGTGCCAGCAGTTTAGGGAAGATTAAAGCTTTCTTT
TRBV6-5	16	TRBJ1-3	-	-	CASSYGITGFGNTIYF	TGTGCCAGCAGTTACGGGATCACAGGGTTTGGAAACACCATATATTTT
TRBV7-6	14	TRBJ2-7	-	-	CASSLDGVPYEQYF	TGTGCCAGCAGCTTAGACGGGGTCCCCTACGAGCAGTACTTC
TRBV4-3	17	TRBJ1-5	TRBD1	-	CASSHRARDRGNQPQHF	TGCGCCAGCAGCCACAGAGCCCGGGACAGGGGTAATCAGCCCCAGCATTTT
TRBV9	16	TRBJ1-4	-	-	CASSVGVGRRDEKLFF	TGTGCCAGCAGCGTAGGCGTGGGGCGCAGAGATGAAAAACTGTTTTTT
TRBV19	13	TRBJ2-5	TRBD1	-	CASSTGGWETQYF	TGTGCCAGTAGTACAGGGGGCTGGGAGACCCAGTACTTC
TRBV18	13	TRBJ2-5	TRBD2	-	CASSPGLVETQYF	TGTGCCAGCTCACCGGGACTAGTAGAGACCCAGTACTTC
TRBV28	14	TRBJ1-6	TRBD1	few	CASSLDRGRSPLHF	TGTGCCAGCAGTCTTGACAGGGGGCGATCACCCCTCCACTTT
TRBV13	13	TRBJ1-5	-	once	CASSLRGDQPQHF	TGTGCCAGCAGCTTAAGGGGCGATCAGCCCCAGCATTTT
TRBV30	12	TRBJ2-1	-	-	CAWRASPNEQFF	TGTGCCTGGAGGGCTAGTCCTAATGAGCAGTTCTTC
TRBV4-1	18	TRBJ2-2	TRBD2	-	CASSRTSGGTPNTGELFF	TGCGCCAGCAGCCGGACTAGCGGGGGGACTCCGAACACCGGGGAGCTGTTTTTT
TRBV19	15	TRBJ1-2	TRBD1	-	CASSIDARDRDGYTF	TGTGCCAGTAGTATAGATGCCCGGGACAGGGACGGCTACACCTTC
TRBV19	11	TRBJ1-2	-	-	CASSFGNGYTF	-
TRBV9	12	TRBJ2-1	-	-	CASSVAGHEQFF	TGTGCCAGCAGCGTAGCAGGTCATGAGCAGTTCTTC
TRBV2	14	TRBJ1-1	TRBD1	-	CASSDRTGNTEAFF	TGTGCCAGCAGCGACAGGACAGGGAACACTGAAGCTTTCTTT
TRBV15	14	TRBJ1-2	-	once	CATSRDVGGDGYTF	TGTGCCACCAGCAGAGACGTGGGGGGTGATGGCTACACCTTC
TRBV9	18	TRBJ2-3	TRBD2	-	CASSRGLAGASSTDTQYF	TGTGCCAGCAGCCGGGGACTAGCGGGGGCCTCTAGCACAGATACGCAGTATTTT
TRBV7-9	15	TRBJ1-1	TRBD1	-	CASSQRQGMNTEAFF	TGTGCCAGCAGCCAGCGACAGGGGATGAACACTGAAGCTTTCTTT
TRBV6-4	12	TRBJ1-1	-	once	CASSDGDTEAFF	TGTGCCAGCAGCGACGGGGACACTGAAGCTTTCTTT
TRBV7-2	18	TRBJ2-1	TRBD2	-	CASSPRSAGGGRRNEQFF	TGTGCCAGCAGCCCACGGTCAGCGGGGGGGGGACGTCGGAATGAGCAGTTCTTC
TRBV4-2	16	TRBJ2-6	-	-	CASSPGHFSGANVLTF	TGTGCCAGCAGCCCGGGACACTTCTCTGGGGCCAACGTCCTGACTTTC
TRBV7-2	15	TRBJ2-7	TRBD1	-	CASSPWDRVASEQYF	TGTGCCAGCAGCCCGTGGGACAGGGTGGCTTCCGAGCAGTACTTC
TRBV7-2	16	TRBJ2-7	TRBD2	-	CASSLAGLAGPYEQYF	TGTGCCAGCAGCTTAGCGGGACTAGCGGGGCCCTACGAGCAGTACTTC
TRBV5-1	14	TRBJ2-5	-	-	CASRVTRDAETQYF	TGCGCCAGCAGAGTAACTAGGGACGCCGAGACCCAGTACTTC
TRBV6-2/TRBV6-3	16	TRBJ2-2	TRBD1	-	CASSRTGVRNTGELFF	TGTGCCAGCAGTCGTACAGGGGTGAGGAACACCGGGGAGCTGTTTTTT
TRBV11-2	15	TRBJ2-3	-	-	CASSFRGRSTDTQYF	TGTGCCAGCAGCTTCAGGGGACGTAGCACAGATACGCAGTATTTT
TRBV30	13	TRBJ1-6	-	-	CAWSPRQAAPLHF	TGTGCCTGGAGTCCACGACAGGCCGCACCCCTCCACTTT
TRBV10-1	12	TRBJ1-4	-	-	CAHQQVHEKLFF	TGCGCCCACCAACAAGTGCATGAAAAACTGTTTTTT
TRBV15	15	TRBJ1-4	-	-	CATSRDPRGNEKLFF	TGTGCCACCAGCAGAGATCCCAGGGGCAATGAAAAACTGTTTTTT
TRBV12-3/TRBV12-4	13	TRBJ2-7	-	-	CASRAHGGDEQYF	TGTGCCAGCAGGGCCCATGGGGGCGACGAGCAGTACTTC
TRBV2	12	TRBJ1-2	-	-	CASSEGGVGYTF	TGTGCCAGCAGTGAAGGGGGCGTTGGCTACACCTTC
TRBV7-3	17	TRBJ1-1	-	-	CASSLSGGARPNTEAFF	TGTGCCAGCAGCTTAAGTGGAGGCGCCAGACCGAACACTGAAGCTTTCTTT
TRBV6-6	15	TRBJ1-1	TRBD1	-	CASSYPGQPNTEAFF	TGTGCCAGCAGTTACCCGGGACAGCCTAACACTGAAGCTTTCTTT
TRBV14	13	TRBJ1-1	-	-	CASSRDPATEAFF	TGTGCCAGCAGCCGAGACCCGGCGACTGAAGCTTTCTTT
TRBV4-2	16	TRBJ1-5	-	-	CASSPEITRVNQPQHF	TGTGCCAGCAGCCCAGAGATCACCAGGGTCAATCAGCCCCAGCATTTT
TRBV15	17	TRBJ2-5	-	-	CATSRARASRGKETQYF	TGTGCCACCAGCAGAGCTCGGGCCAGCCGGGGCAAAGAGACCCAGTACTTC
TRBV29-1	12	TRBJ1-2	-	-	CSVERGRNGYTF	TGCAGCGTTGAAAGGGGCAGGAATGGCTACACCTTC
TRBV4-2	15	TRBJ1-1	-	few	CASSQDIELNTEAFF	TGTGCCAGCAGCCAAGATATAGAACTGAACACTGAAGCTTTCTTT
TRBV7-2	13	TRBJ2-7	-	-	CASSSVGSYEQYF	TGTGCCAGCAGCTCGGTAGGGAGCTACGAGCAGTACTTC
TRBV5-8	17	TRBJ1-4	TRBD1	-	CASSERQGSVTNEKLFF	TGTGCCAGCAGCGAACGACAGGGTTCGGTCACTAATGAAAAACTGTTTTTT